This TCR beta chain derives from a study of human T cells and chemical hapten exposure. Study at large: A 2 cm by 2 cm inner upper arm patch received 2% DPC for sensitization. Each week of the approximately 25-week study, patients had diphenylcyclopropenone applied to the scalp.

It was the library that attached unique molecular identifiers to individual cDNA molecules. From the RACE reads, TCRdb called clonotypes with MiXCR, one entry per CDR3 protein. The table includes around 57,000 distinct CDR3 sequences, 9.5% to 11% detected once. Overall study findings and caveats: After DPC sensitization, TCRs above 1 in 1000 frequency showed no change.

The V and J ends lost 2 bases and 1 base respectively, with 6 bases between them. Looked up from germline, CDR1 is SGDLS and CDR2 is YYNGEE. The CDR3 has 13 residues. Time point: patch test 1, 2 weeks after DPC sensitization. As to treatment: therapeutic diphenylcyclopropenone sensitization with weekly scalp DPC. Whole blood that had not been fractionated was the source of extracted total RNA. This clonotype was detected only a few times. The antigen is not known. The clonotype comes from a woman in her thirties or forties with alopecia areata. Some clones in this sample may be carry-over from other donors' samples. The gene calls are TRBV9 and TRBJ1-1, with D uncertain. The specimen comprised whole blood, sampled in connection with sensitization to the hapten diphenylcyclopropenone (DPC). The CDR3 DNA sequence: TGTGCCAGCAGCGTTTCCAAGAACACTGAAGCTTTCTTT. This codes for CASSVSKNTEAFF.